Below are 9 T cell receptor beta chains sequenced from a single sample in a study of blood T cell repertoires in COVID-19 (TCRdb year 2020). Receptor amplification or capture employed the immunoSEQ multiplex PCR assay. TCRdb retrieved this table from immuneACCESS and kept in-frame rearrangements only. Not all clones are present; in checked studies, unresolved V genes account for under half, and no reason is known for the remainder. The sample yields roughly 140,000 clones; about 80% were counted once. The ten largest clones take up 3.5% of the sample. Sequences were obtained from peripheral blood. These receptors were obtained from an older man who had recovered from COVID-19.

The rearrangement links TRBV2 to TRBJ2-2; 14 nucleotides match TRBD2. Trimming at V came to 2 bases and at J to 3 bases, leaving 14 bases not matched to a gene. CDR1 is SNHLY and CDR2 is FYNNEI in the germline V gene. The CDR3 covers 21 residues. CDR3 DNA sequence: TGTGCCAGCAGTGAAATGACTCCGGGACTAGCGGGAGCAGAGGACACCGGGGAGCTGTTTTTT. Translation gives CASSEMTPGLAGAEDTGELFF.

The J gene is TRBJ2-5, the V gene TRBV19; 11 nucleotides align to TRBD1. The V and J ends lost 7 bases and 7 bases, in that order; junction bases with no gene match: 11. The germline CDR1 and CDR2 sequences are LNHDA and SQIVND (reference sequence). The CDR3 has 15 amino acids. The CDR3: CASTPGQGAPGTQYF. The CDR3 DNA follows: TGTGCCAGTACCCCTGGACAGGGGGCGCCGGGGACCCAGTACTTC.

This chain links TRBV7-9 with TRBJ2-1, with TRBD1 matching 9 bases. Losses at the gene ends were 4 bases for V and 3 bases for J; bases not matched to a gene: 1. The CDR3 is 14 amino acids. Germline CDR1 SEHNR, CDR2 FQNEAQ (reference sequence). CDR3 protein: CASSSGQGYNEQFF. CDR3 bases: TGTGCCAGCAGCTCGGGACAGGGCTACAATGAGCAGTTCTTC.

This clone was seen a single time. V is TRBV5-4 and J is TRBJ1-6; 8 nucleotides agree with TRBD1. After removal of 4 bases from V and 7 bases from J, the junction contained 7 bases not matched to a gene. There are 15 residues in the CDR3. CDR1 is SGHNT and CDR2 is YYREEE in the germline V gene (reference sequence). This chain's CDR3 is CASSRGTGGNSPLHF. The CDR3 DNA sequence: TGTGCCAGCAGCAGGGGGACAGGAGGAAATTCACCCCTCCACTTT.

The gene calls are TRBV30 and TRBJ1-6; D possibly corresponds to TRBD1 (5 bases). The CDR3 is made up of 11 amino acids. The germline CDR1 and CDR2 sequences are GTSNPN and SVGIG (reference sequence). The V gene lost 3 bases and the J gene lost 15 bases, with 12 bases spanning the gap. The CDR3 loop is CAWSPGGILHF. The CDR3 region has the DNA TGTGCCTGGAGCCCCGGGGGAATCCTCCACTTT.

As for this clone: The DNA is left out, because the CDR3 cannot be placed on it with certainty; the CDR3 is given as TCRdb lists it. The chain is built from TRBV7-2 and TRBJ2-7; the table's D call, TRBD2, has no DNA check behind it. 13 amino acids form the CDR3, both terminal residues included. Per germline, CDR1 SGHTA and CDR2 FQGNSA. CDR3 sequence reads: CASSLVGSGNPYF.

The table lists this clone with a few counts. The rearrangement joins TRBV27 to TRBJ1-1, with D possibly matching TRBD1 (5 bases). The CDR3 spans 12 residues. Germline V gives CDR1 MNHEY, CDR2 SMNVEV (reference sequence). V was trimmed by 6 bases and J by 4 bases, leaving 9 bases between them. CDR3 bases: TGTGCCAGCAGGCGGGGCATCACTGAAGCTTTCTTT. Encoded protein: CASRRGITEAFF.

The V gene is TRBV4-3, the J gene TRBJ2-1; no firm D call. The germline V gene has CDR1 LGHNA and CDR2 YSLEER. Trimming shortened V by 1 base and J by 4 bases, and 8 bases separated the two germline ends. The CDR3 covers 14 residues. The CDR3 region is CASSQVGEYNEQFF. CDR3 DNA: TGCGCCAGCAGCCAAGTTGGAGAATACAATGAGCAGTTCTTC.

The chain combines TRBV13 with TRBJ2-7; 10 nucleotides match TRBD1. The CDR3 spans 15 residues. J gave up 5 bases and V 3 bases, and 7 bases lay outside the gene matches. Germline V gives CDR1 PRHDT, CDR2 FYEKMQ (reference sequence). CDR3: CASSFTGTGDDEQYF. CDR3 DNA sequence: TGTGCCAGCAGCTTTACCGGGACAGGGGACGACGAGCAGTACTTC.